This record looks at one TCR beta chain sequence and its context. The antigen is unknown. The PCR employed 60 Vbeta primers together with 13 Jbeta primers. This table comes from immunoSEQ multiplex PCR, and its TCRdb copy is limited to in-frame clones, with some not included. Among 150,000 to 200,000 clones listed, approximately 75% were seen once. This sample is part of a study of cytomegalovirus exposure and HLA in healthy donors. Whole-study findings and limits: A later analysis found most CMV-associated TCR beta chains apparently HLA-restricted. Later work showed greater clonal expansion in HLA-associated TCR beta chains than in equally common others. Previous analysis showed most TCR beta V segments were productive about 87% or about 30% of the time.

The clonotype was recovered from a man aged 45 to 65 in good health and CMV-seropositive. Sequencing was done on a sample of PBMCs.

The CDR3 here is CASSQDGREGYGYTF. The CDR3, as DNA: TGTGCCAGCAGCCAAGATGGGAGGGAGGGCTATGGCTACACCTTC. The V call is TRBV4-2, the J call TRBJ1-2; D unclear. CDR1 LGHNA and CDR2 YNFKEQ come from the germline V gene. This CDR3 contains 15 residues. V lost 0 bases and J lost 4, with 12 bases in between.